Shown below are 6 T cell receptor beta chains from a single sample sequenced in a study of human T cells and chemical hapten exposure. The time point denotes: patch test 2, 6 weeks after DPC sensitization. Treatment indicated: therapeutic diphenylcyclopropenone sensitization with weekly scalp DPC. TCRdb re-called the RACE reads through MiXCR, storing one row per CDR3 protein. The sample lists about 94,000 distinct CDR3 sequences, about 9.3% occurring once. The sample here was whole blood, taken in connection with sensitization to the hapten diphenylcyclopropenone (DPC). These receptors all stem from a woman aged 40 to 50 with alopecia areata. Some clones in this sample may be carry-over from other donors' samples.

The chain recombines TRBV4-1 with TRBJ2-2, with D unclear. The CDR3 has 16 amino acids. CDR1 and CDR2 (germline): MGHRA, YSYEKL. Trimming removed 4 bases from V and 0 bases from J, with 12 bases in between. The CDR3 protein is CASSLGRFSNTGELFF. The DNA of the CDR3 is TGCGCCAGCAGCCTTGGACGGTTCTCGAACACCGGGGAGCTGTTTTTT.

This clonotype was observed many times. This rearrangement joins TRBV6-2 or TRBV6-3 to TRBJ1-1; D gene ambiguous. The V and J ends lost 2 bases and 0 bases respectively, with 7 bases between them. The CDR3 extends over 14 amino acids. Germline values: CDR1 MNHEY, CDR2 SVGEGT. The CDR3 protein is CASSYGPMNTEAFF. The CDR3 bases are TGTGCCAGCAGTTACGGTCCTATGAACACTGAAGCTTTCTTT.

This clonotype has only a few counts. The rearrangement uses TRBV28 and TRBJ1-1; no reliable D call. Trimming pared 2 bases from V and 3 bases from J, leaving 22 bases between. The CDR3 loop spans 18 amino acids. Germline CDR1 and CDR2: MDHEN and SYDVKM. The CDR3: CASSLSRGLGSLDTEAFF. The CDR3 nucleotides are TGTGCCAGCAGTTTAAGCCGAGGTCTTGGTAGTTTAGACACTGAAGCTTTCTTT.

This clonotype has just a few counts. The chain links TRBV12-3 or TRBV12-4 to TRBJ1-1; D remains ambiguous. V lost 7 bases, J lost 4 bases, and 10 bases lay in between. This CDR3 region has 12 residues. The CDR3 protein is CASTRYGTEAFF. The DNA of the CDR3 is TGTGCCAGCACCCGCTATGGCACTGAAGCTTTCTTT.

This clonotype showed up many times. This rearrangement joins TRBV12-3 or TRBV12-4 to TRBJ1-1, with 7 bases that match TRBD1. CDR3 length equals 13 residues. V was pared by 6 bases and J by 6 bases, with 7 bases of the junction left unmatched. CDR3 residues: CASSRDSLSEAFF. In DNA form, the CDR3 reads TGTGCCAGCAGCCGGGACAGCTTATCTGAAGCTTTCTTT.

This clonotype was observed a handful of times. The rearrangement uses TRBV7-6 and TRBJ2-3, with D perhaps TRBD2 (5 bases). The CDR3 consists of 16 residues. Germline loops: CDR1 SGHVS, CDR2 FNYEAQ. V lost 5 bases and J 5 bases, leaving 20 bases between the germline ends. CDR3 in amino acids: CASSPGSGNVLDTQYF. In nucleotides, the CDR3 is TGTGCCAGCAGCCCTGGTTCCGGGAACGTCTTAGATACGCAGTATTTT.